This TCR beta chain came from a study of blood T cell repertoires in COVID-19. Study details: Samples of COVID-19 (acute and convalescent) were obtained from the United States, Italy and Spain. Sample material is recorded as cDNA or gDNA derived from T cells, B-cell-depleted T cells, or PBMCs.

Germline V gene data show CDR1 as SGHAT and CDR2 as FQNNGV. Trimming removed 5 bases from V and 0 bases from J; junction bases left unmatched: 7. This CDR3 comprises 18 residues. Authors' analysis steps: Scientists estimated how many nucleated cells there were by amplifying reference gene primers. Assay: immunoSEQ multiplex PCR; the TCRdb copy retains only in-frame clones and omits some. That table is the source of V, J and clone size, and D and trimming were worked out from the DNA. The sample holds about 90,000 clones, 85% to 95% seen once. The sequence was collected from a woman aged 60-70 years with active COVID-19. The chain recombines TRBV11-2 with TRBJ2-6; TRBD2 aligns across 10 bases. The sequenced sample consisted of peripheral blood. CDR3 nucleotides: TGTGCCAGCAGCGTAACTAGCGGGGTCTTCTCTGGGGCCAACGTCCTGACTTTC. Encoded protein: CASSVTSGVFSGANVLTF.